This T cell receptor (beta chain) was sequenced during a study of blood T cells in healthy people across ages. Study-wide context: Template-switching capture recovered about one barcoded beta molecule per two T cells.

Through a sample-barcoded 5' primer and a J-beta primer mix, a second PCR was run for 7 to 11 cycles. TCRdb reanalysed the 5' RACE reads using MiXCR and keeps one entry per CDR3 protein. The sample has 780,000 or so distinct CDR3 sequences, just over 55% seen once. The germline V gene encodes CDR1 SGHTA and CDR2 FQGNSA. CDR3 length equals 14 residues. About this clonotype itself: Antigen specificity is unknown.

Study-wide results and caveats: Using unsorted PBMCs precluded a conclusive naive versus antigen-experienced comparison. The diversity estimates, figures obtained from one million T cells, were considered underestimates. TCR beta diversity per million T cells fell roughly linearly with age.

The TCR comes from a man aged 35-49 years in good health. The genes are TRBV7-2 and TRBJ2-5; TRBD1 matches 9 bases. The better agreement between TRBJ2-7 and the DNA end casts doubt on the J call. Sequenced: blood. CDR3 in DNA: TGTGCCAGCAGCGGGGGGACAGGGACCTACGAGCAGTACTTC. Protein sequence: CASSGGTGTYEQYF.